Following are 25 T cell receptor beta chains from one sample sequenced in a study of CD8 T cells in ankylosing spondylitis. Using its own MiXCR run on the 5' RACE reads, TCRdb lists one record per CDR3 protein. The sample lists 85,000 to 100,000 distinct CDR3 sequences; approximately 9% were seen once. The sample comprised blood, either unsorted or a sorted T cell fraction (not recorded which). The receptors here all came from a male donor with ankylosing spondylitis or in good health (not recorded which).

This clonotype was counted ten times or more. V usage is TRBV28 and J usage is TRBJ2-3; 10 bases are a match to TRBD2. CDR1 MDHEN and CDR2 SYDVKM come from the germline V gene. V lost 5 bases, J lost 1 base, and 9 bases stayed unmatched. The CDR3 length is 17 residues. This CDR3 is CASSPNPGTSGTDTQYF. The CDR3 DNA sequence: TGTGCCAGCAGTCCCAACCCCGGGACTAGCGGCACAGATACGCAGTATTTT.

This clonotype was recorded at least ten times. J is TRBJ2-5 and V is TRBV5-1, with D possibly TRBD1 on 6 matching bases. V was shortened by 4 bases and J by 1 base, with 17 bases between the two germline ends. CDR3 length equals 16 residues. Looked up from germline, CDR1 is SGHRS and CDR2 is YFSETQ. CDR3 in amino acids: CASSPSPGQVQETQYF. The CDR3 DNA follows: TGCGCCAGCAGCCCCTCCCCGGGACAAGTCCAAGAGACCCAGTACTTC. Full variable domain (outside the CDR3, taken from reference TRBV5-1 and TRBJ2-5): KAGVTQTPRYLIKTRGQQVTLSCSPISGHRSVSWYQQTPGQGLQFLFEYFSETQRNKGNFPGRFSGRQFSNSRSEMNVSTLELGDSALYLCASSPSPGQVQETQYFGPGTRLLVL.

This clonotype came up many times. This sequence joins TRBV6-4 and TRBJ2-2, with D unresolved. Trimming pared 4 bases from V and 3 bases from J, leaving 6 bases between. The V gene's germline CDR1 is MRHNA and CDR2 SNTAGT. The CDR3 is 13 residues long. The CDR3 here is CASSGQDTGELFF. The CDR3 DNA is TGTGCCAGCAGTGGTCAGGACACCGGGGAGCTGTTTTTT.

Regarding this clonotype: A much larger clonotype is one base distant, so this may be a read error. The chain combines TRBV7-2 with TRBJ2-2; a weak D match, TRBD2 (5 bases). The CDR3 has 13 residues. Deletions cut 1 base from V and 7 bases from J, with 7 bases between. The germline gives CDR1 SGHTA, CDR2 FQGNSA. The CDR3 protein is CASSLELVGELFF. The CDR3 DNA sequence: TGTGCCAGCAGCTTAGAACTAGTCGGGGAGCTGTTTTTT.

The chain employs TRBV15 and TRBJ1-2; a possible D gene is TRBD1 (6 bases). The V gene's germline CDR1 is LNHNV and CDR2 YYDKDF (reference sequence). There are 15 residues in the CDR3. The ends were cut back, 0 bases at V and 2 bases at J, with 10 bases in the middle. CDR3 sequence reads: CATSRDRTENYGYTF. The CDR3 DNA sequence: TGTGCCACCAGCAGAGACCGGACAGAAAACTATGGCTACACCTTC.

This clonotype has at least ten counts. This chain links TRBV13 with TRBJ2-4; D ambiguous. The germline V gene encodes CDR1 PRHDT and CDR2 FYEKMQ (reference sequence). The CDR3 totals 15 residues. V was trimmed by 0 bases and J by 0 bases, leaving 6 bases between them. The CDR3 protein is CASSLGLGAKNIQYF. In DNA, the CDR3 is TGTGCCAGCAGCTTAGGCCTGGGAGCCAAAAACATTCAGTACTTC.

There are a few counts of this clonotype. V is TRBV12-3 or TRBV12-4 and J is TRBJ2-7; D gene unclear. The CDR3 loop spans 11 amino acids. V lost 5 bases and J lost 6, with 8 bases in between. CDR3 nucleotide sequence: TGTGCCAGCAGTACCTTTTCCGAGCAGTACTTC. Protein sequence: CASSTFSEQYF.

The rearrangement joins TRBV12-3 or TRBV12-4 to TRBJ1-1, with D possibly TRBD1 on 5 matching bases. This CDR3 comprises 16 residues. With 7 bases removed from V and 2 bases from J, the gap between germline ends came to 20 bases. In DNA, the CDR3 is TGTGCCAGCACTGGGGATGGGGGACCAACTAACACTGAAGCTTTCTTT. Its protein is CASTGDGGPTNTEAFF.

This chain joins TRBV2 and TRBJ2-7; D perhaps matches TRBD1 (6 bases). V was cut by 7 bases and J by 2 bases, with 15 bases left in between. Germline V gives CDR1 SNHLY, CDR2 FYNNEI. This CDR3 has 14 amino acids. CDR3 loop: CASTTGPPPYEQYF. CDR3 nucleotides: TGTGCCAGCACTACAGGGCCGCCCCCCTACGAGCAGTACTTC.

This chain connects TRBV3-1 to TRBJ2-1; 9 nucleotides match TRBD2. The CDR3 is made up of 16 amino acids. V lost 1 base to trimming and J lost 7 bases; unmatched junction nucleotides: 8. CDR1 and CDR2 from the germline V gene are LGHDT and YNNKEL (reference sequence). As DNA, the CDR3 is TGTGCCAGCAGCCAAGGCCCAGCGGGGGGAACGAATGAGCAGTTCTTC. Its translation is CASSQGPAGGTNEQFF.

The sample holds many counts of this clonotype. The chain has TRBV11-2 and TRBJ2-7, with D possibly being TRBD2 (6 bases). Trimming stripped 0 bases from V and 3 bases from J, with 12 bases between. Germline V gene data show CDR1 as SGHAT and CDR2 as FQNNGV. This CDR3 comprises 15 residues. The CDR3 coding sequence is TGTGCCAGCAGCTTAGATCGCGGGAAGTTCTACGAGCAGTACTTC. Translated: CASSLDRGKFYEQYF.

In its sample, this clonotype was seen many times. The chain uses TRBV27 and TRBJ1-5; D is unresolved. Trimming left V 2 bases short and J 4 bases short, with 12 bases between. The CDR3 is 15 amino acids. Germline V gene sequence: CDR1 MNHEY, CDR2 SMNVEV (reference sequence). CDR3 coding DNA: TGTGCCAGCAGTTTACTGGGCTTCGGTAATCAGCCCCAGCATTTT. Translation gives CASSLLGFGNQPQHF.

This clonotype was seen ten or more times. The rearrangement joins TRBV28 to TRBJ1-6; a possible D gene is TRBD1 (6 bases). The CDR3 has 17 residues. V was pared by 4 bases and J by 2 bases, with 15 bases between. CDR1 is MDHEN and CDR2 is SYDVKM in the germline V gene. This chain's CDR3 is CASSSPFGGAYNSPLHF. Written as DNA, the CDR3 is TGTGCCAGCAGTTCCCCGTTTGGGGGCGCCTATAATTCACCCCTCCACTTT.

This clonotype showed up many times. This chain joins TRBV4-1 and TRBJ1-6; maybe TRBD1 (6 bases). Per germline, CDR1 MGHRA and CDR2 YSYEKL. This CDR3 spans 17 amino acids. Between the trimmed V and J ends, which lost 1 base and 7 bases, there was a span of 17 bases. DNA of the CDR3: TGCGCCAGCAGCCAAGTGGGGGCAGGACCTTTGAATTCACCCCTCCACTTT. As protein: CASSQVGAGPLNSPLHF.

This CDR3 reads CASCLPLGGRSLPYEQYF. The CDR3 nucleotides are TGTGCCAGCTGCTTACCGTTAGGTGGCCGGTCTCTCCCCTACGAGCAGTACTTC. The rearrangement uses TRBV12-3 or TRBV12-4 and TRBJ2-7; D uncertain. V dropped 8 bases and J dropped 2 bases, with 28 bases sitting between them. CDR3 size: 18 residues.

This clonotype appeared many times. V gene TRBV7-6 combines with J gene TRBJ2-1; possible D gene TRBD2, 6 bases. Trimming took off 1 base at V and 0 bases at J, with 10 bases between the two ends. From germline, CDR1 is SGHVS and CDR2 FNYEAQ. The CDR3 has 16 residues. CDR3 amino acids: CASSLERGSSYNEQFF. CDR3 nucleotides: TGTGCCAGCAGCTTAGAACGGGGGAGCTCCTACAATGAGCAGTTCTTC.

This clonotype was found many times. The chain uses TRBV7-9 and TRBJ1-5; 8 positions agree with TRBD1. The CDR3 contains 17 residues. V trimming: 0 bases; J trimming: 5 bases; junction bases outside the gene matches: 9. Germline CDR1 and CDR2: SEHNR and FQNEAQ (reference sequence). The CDR3 DNA is TGTGCCAGCAGCTTAGCCAGCCCAGGGGGCGGTTATCAGCCCCAGCATTTT. This encodes CASSLASPGGGYQPQHF.

A remark on this clonotype: One end of the junction is discordant with germline, which a read error may explain. V usage is TRBV7-9 and J usage is TRBJ1-4; D might be TRBD1 (6 bases). Looked up from germline, CDR1 is SEHNR and CDR2 is FQNEAQ (reference sequence). The CDR3 contains 15 residues. The CDR3 nucleotides read TGTGTCAGCAGCTCCCGGACAGCCAGTAGCGAAAAACTGTTTTTT. Translation: CVSSSRTASSEKLFF. Full variable domain (missing parts from reference TRBV7-9 and TRBJ1-4): DTGVSQNPRHKITKRGQNVTFRCDPISEHNRLYWYRQTLGQGPEFLTYFQNEAQLEKSRLLSDRFSAERPKGSFSTLEIQRTEQGDSAMYLCVSSSRTASSEKLFFGSGTQLSVL.

This clonotype was recorded at least ten times. This rearrangement joins TRBV19 to TRBJ2-2; 7 nucleotides align to TRBD1. The CDR3 is 16 residues long. Germline trimming cut 4 bases from V and 2 bases from J; bases unmatched to any gene: 7. Looked up from germline, CDR1 is LNHDA and CDR2 is SQIVND (reference sequence). This CDR3 is CASSNPTGINTGELFF. The CDR3 DNA sequence: TGTGCCAGTAGTAACCCGACAGGGATTAACACCGGGGAGCTGTTTTTT.

This clonotype was counted many times. The chain joins TRBV19 to TRBJ1-5; no reliable D call. The V end was cut by 3 bases, the J end by 5 bases, with 17 bases between. Germline V gives CDR1 LNHDA, CDR2 SQIVND (reference sequence). The CDR3 has 16 amino acids. For the CDR3, the DNA is TGTGCCAGTAGTATCGGTGTGTCGGGAGCCCATCAGCCCCAGCATTTT. This translates into CASSIGVSGAHQPQHF. Filled out from reference TRBV19 and TRBJ1-5, the complete variable domain reads DGGITQSPKYLFRKEGQNVTLSCEQNLNHDAMYWYRQDPGQGLRLIYYSQIVNDFQKGDIAEGYSVSREKKESFPLTVTSAQKNPTAFYLCASSIGVSGAHQPQHFGDGTRLSIL.

DNA of the CDR3: TGCAGTGCCCTAACGGGACTAGCAACCTACGAGCAGTACTTC. Translated: CSALTGLATYEQYF. The V call is TRBV20-1, the J call TRBJ2-7; 9 bases are shared with TRBD2. CDR3 length: 14 residues. CDR1 and CDR2 (germline): DFQATT, SNEGSKA (reference sequence). After removal of 6 bases from V and 2 bases from J, the junction contained 8 bases not matched to a gene.

This clonotype was recorded many times. The chain links TRBV6-2 or TRBV6-3 to TRBJ1-1; 7 nucleotides align to TRBD1. Germline CDR1 reads MNHEY; CDR2 reads SVGEGT. Trimming removed 7 bases from V and 4 bases from J; junction bases left unmatched: 6. This CDR3 spans 13 amino acids. The CDR3 reads CASNLQGTTEAFF. The CDR3 bases are TGTGCCAGCAATCTACAGGGGACCACTGAAGCTTTCTTT.

This chain uses TRBV28 with TRBJ2-1; 10 bases align to TRBD2. The germline CDR1 and CDR2 sequences are MDHEN and SYDVKM. There are 15 residues in the CDR3. Losses at the gene ends were 5 bases for V and 8 bases for J; bases not matched to a gene: 9. CDR3 protein: CASSPSGGVWYEQFF. CDR3 coding DNA: TGTGCCAGCAGTCCCAGCGGGGGGGTATGGTATGAGCAGTTCTTC.

This clonotype was seen at least ten times. J is TRBJ2-7 and V is TRBV5-6; 12 nucleotides agree with TRBD2. J was trimmed by 2 bases and V by 1 base; bases with no gene match: 1. This CDR3 is 15 amino acids long. The germline V gene encodes CDR1 SGHDT and CDR2 YYEEEE. CDR3 nucleotide sequence: TGTGCCAGCAGCTTGACTAGCGGGGGGACCTACGAGCAGTACTTC. As protein: CASSLTSGGTYEQYF.

The J gene is TRBJ2-2, the V gene TRBV2; D is possibly TRBD2 (5 bases). Germline-derived CDR1 and CDR2 are SNHLY and FYNNEI. Trimming took off 3 bases at V and 6 bases at J, with 14 bases between the two ends. The CDR3 loop spans 15 amino acids. CDR3 coding DNA: TGTGCCAGCAGTGATTCGGGGATTGGTTCCGGGGAGCTGTTTTTT. This gives the protein CASSDSGIGSGELFF.